This T cell receptor (beta chain) was profiled in a study of T cell repertoires in cytomegalovirus infection. Turning to this clonotype: Its antigen remains unknown.

MiXCR, applied by TCRdb to the reads, yields one record per CDR3 protein. Among 370,000 or so distinct CDR3 sequences listed, about 32% were seen once. The V end lost 6 bases, the J end lost 6 bases, and 9 bases lay between the germline ends. Germline values: CDR1 LNHDA, CDR2 SQIVND (reference sequence). The CDR3 is 12 amino acids. The sample consisted of cultured PBMCs, taken from culture after CMV antigen stimulation. The chain has TRBV19 and TRBJ2-1; D is uncertain. The sequence was obtained from a human donor in good health (CMV status not recorded). Some clones in this sample may be carry-over from other donors' samples. CDR3 region: CASRAYSNEQFF. As DNA, the CDR3 is TGTGCCAGTAGGGCCTATTCCAATGAGCAGTTCTTC.